This T cell receptor (beta chain) was found in a study of T cell responses to AZD1222 COVID-19 vaccine (dated by TCRdb to the early 2020s). Describing the broader study: Because spike-specific TCR depth and breadth did not differ between the two schedules, AZD1222 recipients who got a second dose at roughly 4 weeks were pooled with those who got a second dose at roughly 12 weeks. A total of approximately 240 trial participants underwent TCR sequencing, of whom some 210 received two doses of AZD1222 and around 25 received two doses of the MenACWY control vaccine. Trial participants were enrolled by age into 18-55, 56-69 and 70-plus year subgroups, with about 150, 28 and 57 TCR-sequenced participants respectively.

The CDR3 regions of human TCRbeta chains were subjected to immunosequencing. Per the authors' processing: Repertoire TCRs were matched against a reference library of SARS-CoV-2-specific TCRs generated with the MIRA antigen-specificity platform. Breadth meant the fraction of unique TCRs that were SARS-CoV-2-associated, whereas depth meant the fraction of total T cells that were SARS-CoV-2-associated. Using the MIRA data, every spike-specific TCR was mapped to the spike region that the TCR reacted to and assigned to either a CD4 or a CD8 class. Log10-transformed breadth and depth values were compared by one-way ANOVA with Sidak's multiple comparisons tests. TCRdb obtained this table from immuneACCESS and retained in-frame rearrangements with V and J assigned. These tables miss some clones; where compared with another copy, unresolved V genes account for less than half of the shortfall, and the remainder is unexplained. V, J and clone size are those of that table, while D and trimming were read from the DNA. The sample table lists some 170,000 clones, roughly nine tenths of them with a count of one. The biggest ten clones account for 2.6% of the sample.

What the research found in general, with its limitations: After two AZD1222 doses, both the breadth and the depth of spike-specific TCRs were significantly higher than at day 0 and than in MenACWY recipients. Epitopes outside the regions mutated in the B.1.351 and B.1.1.7 variants were reportedly recognized by nearly half of the unique spike-specific TCRs. Because no day 14 peak-response samples were available, the repertoires could be characterized only after the peak T cell response. Participants were mostly white British, with more females than males. The authors suggested clonal diversity may have been underestimated. The 56-69-year group was small, and its depth increase did not reach significance, likely because of low power. Conclusions about previously exposed vaccinees are limited, since just five to seven AZD1222 recipients were seropositive for SARS-CoV-2 at baseline. The whole spike protein was spanned by vaccine-associated CD4 TCRs, and dominant responses were seen in regions 160-218 and 743-854.

The time point tag for this specimen amounts to: baseline before first vaccination. Vaccinee samples came from UK trials COV001 and COV002, including a single-blind randomized controlled phase 2/3 trial of AZD1222 (ChAdOx1 nCoV-19) in healthy adults. For TCRbeta chain sequencing, PBMC samples from trial participants were taken at day 0 and at day 28 after the second dose. From cysteine to phenylalanine, the CDR3 is 13 amino acids long. The read is trimmed to its CDR3 DNA, 39 bases read in frame from base 1. The germline V gene (reference sequence) provides CDR1 SEHNR and CDR2 FQNEAQ. V and J lose 1 base and 8 bases, and a span of 11 bases separates them. As regards this clone: Its antigen is not yet known. Per-nucleotide qualities are absent, and no much larger clonotype sits a single base away.

The sample consisted of peripheral blood, taken on day 0 of AZD1222 vaccination. The V and J genes are TRBV7-9 and TRBJ1-2, and TRBD1 may be the D gene, going by 5 matching bases. This TCR derives from an adult in good health. The sequenced DNA: TGTGCCAGCAGCTTAGATTGGGGGAGAGGCTACACCTTC. It encodes CASSLDWGRGYTF.